A single sample is the source of the 29 T cell receptor beta chains below, sequenced in a study of pediatric ulcerative colitis. Profiled with immunoSEQ multiplex PCR; TCRdb holds only in-frame clones, not every one. The sample consists of under 70,000 clones, around 87% of them appearing once. What was sequenced was blood. Every receptor here comes from a boy aged 10-17 years who was a control in a study of pediatric ulcerative colitis.

The rearrangement joins TRBV29-1 to TRBJ2-1, with D perhaps being TRBD1 or TRBD2 (5 bases each). Germline loops: CDR1 SQVTM, CDR2 ANQGSEA. V dropped 8 bases and J dropped 4 bases, with 18 bases sitting between them. CDR3 size: 14 residues. CDR3 protein: CSMLTGTIYNEQFF. In DNA form, the CDR3 reads TGCAGCATGCTAACCGGGACGATATACAATGAGCAGTTCTTC.

This clone was picked up one time. The V gene is TRBV5-6, the J gene TRBJ2-1, with D hard to call. This CDR3 has 16 residues. V lost 1 base to trimming and J lost 0 bases, with 11 bases between them. Germline V gene data show CDR1 as SGHDT and CDR2 as YYEEEE. The CDR3 DNA sequence: TGTGCCAGCAGCTTGATTTCTGTGAGCTCCTACAATGAGCAGTTCTTC. Encoded protein: CASSLISVSSYNEQFF.

V and J are TRBV21-1 and TRBJ2-7; TRBD2, as called in the table, went unchecked against the DNA. TRBV21-1 is a pseudogene segment. The CDR3 is 16 amino acids. The CDR3 region has the DNA TGTGCCAGCAGCAAAGACATTAATAGCGGGGGGTACGAGCAGTACTTC. It translates to CASSKDINSGGYEQYF.

The chain links TRBV7-9 to TRBJ2-1; no reliable D call. The germline V gene encodes CDR1 SEHNR and CDR2 FQNEAQ (reference sequence). V lost 4 bases to trimming and J lost 1 base, with 11 bases between them. The CDR3 has 15 amino acids. CDR3 nucleotides: TGTGCCAGCAGCTCGGGCTTTGGTTCCTACAATGAGCAGTTCTTC. Its translation: CASSSGFGSYNEQFF.

This chain links TRBV10-3 with TRBJ1-2; weak D call: TRBD1 (6 bases). The germline V and J ends were trimmed by 6 bases and 3 bases, with 14 bases remaining between them. The CDR3 spans 14 residues. Germline V lookup: CDR1 ENHRY, CDR2 SYGVKD. The CDR3 sequence: CAIRNRGPDYGYTF. As DNA, the CDR3 is TGTGCCATCAGAAACCGGGGGCCGGACTATGGCTACACCTTC.

CDR3 protein: CAWSWQSNEKLFF. Written as DNA, the CDR3 is TGTGCCTGGAGCTGGCAATCTAATGAAAAACTGTTTTTT. The rearrangement joins TRBV30 to TRBJ1-4; D remains ambiguous. The CDR3 is 13 amino acids. The V and J ends lost 3 bases and 3 bases respectively, with 8 bases between them. Germline CDR1 reads GTSNPN; CDR2 reads SVGIG (reference sequence).

The chain recombines TRBV11-2 with TRBJ1-3; D is ambiguous. V was shortened by 0 bases and J by 4 bases, with 7 bases between the two germline ends. Per the germline V gene, CDR1 is SGHAT and CDR2 is FQNNGV. This CDR3 spans 14 amino acids. The CDR3 protein is CASSLDFVGNTIYF. CDR3 nucleotide sequence: TGTGCCAGCAGCTTAGATTTCGTAGGAAACACCATATATTTT.

The V and J genes are TRBV4-2 and TRBJ2-3, with D possibly being TRBD2 (5 bases). Between the trimmed V and J ends, which lost 0 bases and 0 bases, there was a span of 19 bases. Germline values: CDR1 LGHNA, CDR2 YNFKEQ. This CDR3 has 19 amino acids. Here the CDR3 reads CASSQDRIWTFASTDTQYF. DNA for the CDR3: TGTGCCAGCAGCCAAGATCGTATCTGGACTTTCGCTAGCACAGATACGCAGTATTTT.

The chain joins TRBV5-4 to TRBJ1-1, with D tentatively TRBD1 (5 bases). V was trimmed by 4 bases and J by 1 base, leaving 14 bases between them. This CDR3 comprises 15 residues. Germline V gives CDR1 SGHNT, CDR2 YYREEE (reference sequence). CDR3 bases: TGTGCCAGCAGCCCAGAACAGGTGGGGAACACTGAAGCTTTCTTT. Residues: CASSPEQVGNTEAFF.

The V and J genes are TRBV7-2 and TRBJ1-4; no clear D. CDR3 size: 16 residues. Per germline, CDR1 SGHTA and CDR2 FQGNSA. The germline V and J ends were trimmed by 1 base and 0 bases, with 9 bases remaining between them. The CDR3: CASSLESAATNEKLFF. The CDR3 DNA reads TGTGCCAGCAGCTTAGAATCCGCCGCAACTAATGAAAAACTGTTTTTT.

The rearrangement links TRBV27 to TRBJ2-7, with unresolved D. V lost 5 bases and J lost 8, with 16 bases in between. This CDR3 spans 13 amino acids. Germline V CDR1 and CDR2: MNHEY, SMNVEV (reference sequence). The CDR3 here is CASSPRLHSQQYF. Written as DNA, the CDR3 is TGTGCCAGCAGTCCCCGACTGCATTCGCAGCAGTACTTC.

This clone was found once. The chain couples TRBV10-3 to TRBJ2-7; TRBD1 aligns across 11 bases. Germline V CDR1 and CDR2: ENHRY, SYGVKD. The V segment lost 7 bases and the J segment 6 bases; nucleotides outside the gene matches: 11. This CDR3 is 15 amino acids long. This CDR3 reads CAITDRDRGEREQYF. CDR3 in DNA: TGTGCCATCACCGACCGGGACAGGGGGGAGCGCGAGCAGTACTTC.

The genes are TRBV4-1 and TRBJ1-5; 8 nucleotides line up with TRBD1. The V segment lost 8 bases and the J segment 6 bases; nucleotides outside the gene matches: 12. CDR3 size: 15 residues. Per the germline V gene, CDR1 is MGHRA and CDR2 is YSYEKL. The CDR3 here is CASGRNTGGSQPQHF. DNA of the CDR3: TGCGCCAGCGGCAGAAACACAGGGGGTTCTCAGCCCCAGCATTTT.

This chain uses TRBV11-2 with TRBJ2-7, with TRBD1 identical over 7 bases. This CDR3 is 14 amino acids long. CDR1 is SGHAT and CDR2 is FQNNGV in the germline V gene. Germline trimming cut 5 bases from V and 2 bases from J; bases unmatched to any gene: 6. CDR3 bases: TGTGCCAGCAGCCCCTGGGACAGCCCCTACGAGCAGTACTTC. It codes for CASSPWDSPYEQYF. Full variable domain (remainder filled in from reference TRBV11-2 and TRBJ2-7): EAGVAQSPRYKIIEKRQSVAFWCNPISGHATLYWYQQILGQGPKLLIQFQNNGVVDDSQLPKDRFSAERLKGVDSTLKIQPAKLEDSAVYLCASSPWDSPYEQYFGPGTRLTVT.

The chain joins TRBV7-9 to TRBJ2-3; 7 bases fit TRBD2. The germline V gene encodes CDR1 SEHNR and CDR2 FQNEAQ (reference sequence). Trimming took 1 base from V and 2 from J; bases not matched to a gene: 9. The CDR3 spans 17 residues. CDR3 amino acids: CASSLGSGGRATDTQYF. CDR3 coding DNA: TGTGCCAGCAGCTTAGGCTCCGGGGGGAGGGCCACAGATACGCAGTATTTT.

Comments on this clone: Other DNA sequences in the sample encode the same CDR3. This rearrangement joins TRBV7-8 to TRBJ1-2; possibly TRBD1 for D (5 bases). Germline CDR1 SGHVS, CDR2 FQNEAQ. There are 14 residues in the CDR3. V lost 5 bases and J 2 bases, leaving 12 bases between the germline ends. CDR3 coding DNA: TGTGCCAGCAGCCCTACTGGGGGGAACTATGGCTACACCTTC. Its protein is CASSPTGGNYGYTF. The whole variable domain, filled in from reference TRBV7-8 and TRBJ1-2, reads GAGVSQSPRYKVAKRGQDVALRCDPISGHVSLFWYQQALGQGPEFLTYFQNEAQLDKSGLPSDRFFAERPEGSVSTLKIQRTQQEDSAVYLCASSPTGGNYGYTFGSGTRLTVV.

V is TRBV2 and J is TRBJ2-5, with TRBD2 identical over 12 bases. This CDR3 comprises 15 residues. After removal of 6 bases from V and 5 bases from J, the junction contained 7 bases not matched to a gene. Looked up from germline, CDR1 is SNHLY and CDR2 is FYNNEI. CDR3 coding DNA: TGTGCCAGCAGGTTGACTAGCGGGAGTGCGGAGACCCAGTACTTC. Protein product: CASRLTSGSAETQYF.

J is TRBJ1-3 and V is TRBV18; tentative D call: TRBD1 (6 bases). Germline lookup yields CDR1 KGHSH and CDR2 LQKENI. This CDR3 has 16 residues. V lost 3 bases and J lost 1, with 13 bases in between. CDR3 nucleotide sequence: TGTGCCAGCTCACCTTTCGACAGGTCATCTGGAAACACCATATATTTT. Translation: CASSPFDRSSGNTIYF.

This clone was found once. The chain recombines TRBV10-1 with TRBJ1-2; weak D call: TRBD1 (5 bases). Per germline, CDR1 WNHNN and CDR2 SYGVQD (reference sequence). This CDR3 region has 13 residues. Trimming stripped 2 bases from V and 2 bases from J, with 6 bases between. CDR3 residues: CASSEGGNYGYTF. The CDR3 nucleotides are TGCGCCAGCAGTGAGGGGGGAAACTATGGCTACACCTTC.

CDR3 amino acids: CASSLTSAGGYNEQFF. CDR3 DNA sequence: TGTGCCAGCAGCTTAACTAGTGCAGGGGGGTACAATGAGCAGTTCTTC. This rearrangement joins TRBV7-3 to TRBJ2-1; tentatively, D is TRBD1 (7 bases). V was pared by 0 bases and J by 4 bases, with 13 bases between. CDR3 size: 16 residues. Germline V gene data show CDR1 as SGHTA and CDR2 as FQGTGA.

J is TRBJ1-2 and V is TRBV7-2; tentative D call: TRBD1 (5 bases). V lost 5 bases and J 3 bases, leaving 22 bases between the germline ends. This CDR3 is built from 17 residues. The V gene's germline CDR1 is SGHTA and CDR2 FQGNSA. CDR3 DNA sequence: TGTGCCAGCAGCCAGTGGGGAGGGAGCTGGGGGGACTATGGCTACACCTTC. This gives the protein CASSQWGGSWGDYGYTF.

The V call is TRBV30, the J call TRBJ2-7; no definite D call. Per the germline V gene, CDR1 is GTSNPN and CDR2 is SVGIG (reference sequence). The ends were cut back, 5 bases at V and 5 bases at J, with 10 bases in the middle. The CDR3 consists of 11 residues. The CDR3: CAWGNLDEQYF. Here the CDR3 DNA reads TGTGCCTGGGGGAACCTGGACGAGCAGTACTTC. The full variable domain, in which reference TRBV30 and TRBJ2-7 provide the parts outside the CDR3, is SQTIHQWPATLVQPVGSPLSLECTVEGTSNPNLYWYRQAAGRGLQLLFYSVGIGQISSEVPQNLSASRPQDRQFILSSKKLLLSDSGFYLCAWGNLDEQYFGPGTRLTVT.

This clone has just a few counts. The CDR3 sequence: CASSSGMAPLHF. The CDR3 DNA sequence: TGTGCCAGCAGCTCCGGAATGGCACCCCTCCACTTT. The chain combines TRBV7-2 with TRBJ1-6; no clear D gene. Germline V lookup: CDR1 SGHTA, CDR2 FQGNSA. V was cut by 4 bases and J by 11 bases, with 9 bases left in between. The CDR3 loop spans 12 amino acids.

The chain employs TRBV19 and TRBJ1-2; maybe TRBD1 (5 bases). The CDR3 runs 15 residues. Germline values: CDR1 LNHDA, CDR2 SQIVND (reference sequence). V gave up 7 bases and J gave up 2 bases, with 17 bases separating them. CDR3 DNA: TGTGCCAGTAAGACCGGGGTCGGGGGGAACTATGGCTACACCTTC. It specifies CASKTGVGGNYGYTF.

The gene calls are TRBV9 and TRBJ1-1, with D tentatively TRBD1 (6 bases). This CDR3 is built from 14 residues. V lost 4 bases to trimming and J lost 6 bases, with 16 bases between them. Germline V gene sequence: CDR1 SGDLS, CDR2 YYNGEE. Here the CDR3 DNA reads TGTGCCAGCAGCCTTGTTCCAGGGGCCGCTGAAGCTTTCTTT. This encodes CASSLVPGAAEAFF.

Comments on this clone: Other DNA sequences in this specimen translate into the identical CDR3. The rearrangement uses TRBV27 and TRBJ2-3, with D uncertain. The germline CDR1 and CDR2 sequences are MNHEY and SMNVEV (reference sequence). V was trimmed by 3 bases and J by 1 base, leaving 2 bases between them. The CDR3 contains 12 residues. The CDR3 is CASSLGTDTQYF. DNA for the CDR3: TGTGCCAGCAGTTTGGGCACAGATACGCAGTATTTT.

The V and J genes are TRBV6-1 and TRBJ1-5, with D unclear. Trimming pared 5 bases from V and 0 bases from J, leaving 8 bases between. The CDR3 totals 14 residues. Germline assignment: CDR1 MNHNS and CDR2 SASEGT. Written as DNA, the CDR3 is TGTGCCAGCAGTTTAACAGATAGCAATCAGCCCCAGCATTTT. Translation: CASSLTDSNQPQHF.

V is TRBV18 and J is TRBJ1-1; possible D gene TRBD1, 6 bases. The CDR3 runs to 15 residues. Germline lookup yields CDR1 KGHSH and CDR2 LQKENI. Between the trimmed V and J ends, which lost 0 bases and 1 base, there was a span of 9 bases. In DNA, the CDR3 is TGTGCCAGCTCACCACCGGAGGGGGAGAACACTGAAGCTTTCTTT. Protein sequence: CASSPPEGENTEAFF.

This chain uses TRBV2 with TRBJ2-1; no firm D call. The ends were cut back, 7 bases at V and 5 bases at J, with 6 bases in the middle. CDR3 length: 11 amino acids. Germline loops: CDR1 SNHLY, CDR2 FYNNEI. The DNA for the CDR3 is TGTGCCAGCATTCTCAACAATGAGCAGTTCTTC. It is translated as CASILNNEQFF.